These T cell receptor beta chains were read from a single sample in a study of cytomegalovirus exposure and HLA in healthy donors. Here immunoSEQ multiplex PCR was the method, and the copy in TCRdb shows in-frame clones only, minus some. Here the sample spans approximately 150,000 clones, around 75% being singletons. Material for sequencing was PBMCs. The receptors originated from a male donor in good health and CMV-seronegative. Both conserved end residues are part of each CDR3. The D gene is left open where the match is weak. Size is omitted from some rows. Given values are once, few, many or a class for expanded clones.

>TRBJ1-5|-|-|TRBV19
TGTGCCAGTAGTATGGGGGAACCCCGGGGGGATCAGCCCCAGCATTTT
CASSMGEPRGDQPQHF
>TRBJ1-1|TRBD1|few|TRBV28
TGTGCCAGCAGTCCCTGGACAGGAATGAACACTGAAGCTTTCTTT
CASSPWTGMNTEAFF
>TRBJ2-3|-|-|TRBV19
TGTGCCAGTAGTTTCCGTGGGGGCGGGGATACGCAGTATTTT
CASSFRGGGDTQYF
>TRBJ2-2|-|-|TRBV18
TGTGCCAGCTCACCACGTCAGGGTTCCACCGGGGAGCTGTTTTTT
CASSPRQGSTGELFF
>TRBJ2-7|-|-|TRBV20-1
TGCAGTGCTAGTACAGCCTACGAGCAGTACTTC
CSASTAYEQYF
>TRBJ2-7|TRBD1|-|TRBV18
TGTGCCAGCTCACCGTCCCGGGACAGCTACGAGCAGTACTTC
CASSPSRDSYEQYF
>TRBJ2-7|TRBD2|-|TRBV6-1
TGTGCCAGCAGTGGGACTAGCGGGAGCTCCTACGAGCAGTACTTC
CASSGTSGSSYEQYF
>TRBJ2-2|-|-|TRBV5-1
TGCGCCAGCAGCTTGGTTACTACTAACACCGGGGAGCTGTTTTTT
CASSLVTTNTGELFF
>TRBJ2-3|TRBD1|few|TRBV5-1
TGCGCCAGCAGCTTCGGACAGGGGGCAAGCACAGATACGCAGTATTTT
CASSFGQGASTDTQYF
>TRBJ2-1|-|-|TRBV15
TGTGCCACCAGCAGAGATCTAGGAAGGTACAATGAGCAGTTCTTC
CATSRDLGRYNEQFF
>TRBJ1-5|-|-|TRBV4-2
TGTGCCAGCAGCCAAGAATTGGGGGCCCAGCCCCAGCATTTT
CASSQELGAQPQHF
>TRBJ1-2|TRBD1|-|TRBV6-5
TGTGCCAGCAGTTCCCAGACAGGGGGCTATGTTGGCTACCCCTTC
CASSSQTGGYVGYPF
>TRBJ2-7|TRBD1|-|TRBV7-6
TGTGCCAGCAGCAAGGACAGGTGGTACGAGCAGTACTTC
CASSKDRWYEQYF
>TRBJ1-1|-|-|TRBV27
TGTGCCAGCAGTTTATCCCCGTCGGTGAACACTGAAGCTTTCTTT
CASSLSPSVNTEAFF
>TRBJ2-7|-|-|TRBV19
TGTGCCAGTAGTGTGCTTTTTAGCTCCTACGAGCAGTACTTC
CASSVLFSSYEQYF
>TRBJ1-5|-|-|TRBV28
TGTGCCAGCCTACGATTTAGCAATCAGCCCCAGCATTTT
CASLRFSNQPQHF
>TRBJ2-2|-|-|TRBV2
TGTGCCAGCGGCCCGCTAGCCCTGAAGGGCACCGGGGAGCTGTTTTTT
CASGPLALKGTGELFF
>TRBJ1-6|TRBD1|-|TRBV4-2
TGTGCCAGCAGCGGGGGACAGGGGAATTCACCCCCCCACTTT
CASSGGQGNSPPHF
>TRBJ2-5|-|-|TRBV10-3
TGTGCCATCAGTGATAAAGGCGGGATCCAAGAGACCCAGTACTTC
CAISDKGGIQETQYF
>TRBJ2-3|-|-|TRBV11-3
TGTGCCAGCGGGCTGGACACAGATACGCAGTATTTT
CASGLDTDTQYF
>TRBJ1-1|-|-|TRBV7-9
TGTGCCAGCAGCTTAGCTCGGTCCTTGAACACTGAAGCTTTCTTT
CASSLARSLNTEAFF
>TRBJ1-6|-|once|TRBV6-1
TGTGCCAGCAGTGAAGCCCTAATACAGGGCGGTCACTATAATTCACCCCTCCACTTT
CASSEALIQGGHYNSPLHF
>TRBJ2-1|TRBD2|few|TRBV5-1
TGCGCCAGCAGGGCCGAGCGGGGCTTCAATGAGCAGTTCTTC
CASRAERGFNEQFF
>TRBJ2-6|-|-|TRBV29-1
TGCAGCGTTGGGGGGGTCGGGGCCAACGTCCTGACTTTC
CSVGGVGANVLTF
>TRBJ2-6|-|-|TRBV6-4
TGTGCCAGCAGGCCTTCGGGGTCAGGGGCCAACGTCCTGACTTTC
CASRPSGSGANVLTF
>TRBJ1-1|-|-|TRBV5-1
TGCGCCAGCAGCTTGGGGCAGGGTAATGAAGCTTTCTTT
CASSLGQGNEAFF
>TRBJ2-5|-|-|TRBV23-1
TGCGCCAGCAGTCAAGGGTGCAGGGGCCGGGAGACCCAGTACTTC
CASSQGCRGRETQYF
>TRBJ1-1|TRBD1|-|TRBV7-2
TGTGCCAGCAGCTGGGGACAGGGGCTGAACACTGAAGCTTTCTTT
CASSWGQGLNTEAFF
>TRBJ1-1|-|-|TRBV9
TGTGCCAGCAGCGTAAACCCGGGCGGGACTGAAGCTTTCTTT
CASSVNPGGTEAFF
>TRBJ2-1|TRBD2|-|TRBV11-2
TGTGCCAGCAGTGGGGGGAGCGGGGACAATGAGCAGTTCTTC
CASSGGSGDNEQFF
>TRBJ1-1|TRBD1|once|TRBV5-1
TGCGCCAGCAGTCGGGGACAGGGGCGCGGTGAAGCTTTCTTT
CASSRGQGRGEAFF
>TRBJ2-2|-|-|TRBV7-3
TGTGCCAGCAGCCAAGGGGGCCTAGCGGGCTCGAACACCGGGGAGCTGTTTTTT
CASSQGGLAGSNTGELFF
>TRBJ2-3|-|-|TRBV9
TGTGCCAGCAGCGTCTATGGGACTAGCACAGATACGCAGTATTTT
CASSVYGTSTDTQYF
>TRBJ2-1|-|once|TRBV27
TGTGCCAGCAGTCTACACAATGAGCAGTTCTTC
CASSLHNEQFF
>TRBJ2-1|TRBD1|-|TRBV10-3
TGTGCCATAGCCGGGACAGAGTACAATGAGCAGTTCTTC
CAIAGTEYNEQFF
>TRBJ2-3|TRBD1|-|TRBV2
TGTGCCAGCAGTGAAGCGCAGGGGGGCACAGATACGCAGTATTTT
CASSEAQGGTDTQYF
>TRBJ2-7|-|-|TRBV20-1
TGCAGCGGCGGGACGACCTACGAGCAGTACTTC
CSGGTTYEQYF
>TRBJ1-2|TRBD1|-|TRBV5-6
TGTGCCAGCAGCCACCGGACAGGGGGTTACCCCAACTATGGCTACACCTTC
CASSHRTGGYPNYGYTF
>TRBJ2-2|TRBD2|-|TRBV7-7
TGTGCCAGCAGCCCCTCTAGCGGGTGGAACACCGGGGAGCTGTTTTTT
CASSPSSGWNTGELFF
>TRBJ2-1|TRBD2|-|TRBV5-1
TGCGCCAGCAGCTTGACTAGCGGCTCCTACAATGAGCAGTTCTTC
CASSLTSGSYNEQFF
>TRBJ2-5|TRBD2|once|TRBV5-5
TGTGCCAGCAGCTTGGAAGGACTAGCGATGGAGACCCAGTACTTC
CASSLEGLAMETQYF
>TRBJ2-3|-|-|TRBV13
TGTGCCAGCAGCTTATTGGCGGGGTCCACAGATACGCAGTATTTT
CASSLLAGSTDTQYF
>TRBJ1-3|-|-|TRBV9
TGTGCCAGCAGCTCCCGGAACACCATATATTTT
CASSSRNTIYF
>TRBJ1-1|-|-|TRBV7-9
TGTGCCAGCAGCTTACGGGTGACGAACACTGAAGCTTTCTTT
CASSLRVTNTEAFF
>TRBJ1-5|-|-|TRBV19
TGTGCCAGTAGTATTACTCACGTTAGCAATCAGCCCCAGCATTTT
CASSITHVSNQPQHF